This TCR beta chain was documented in a study of T cell clonotyping in hematopoietic cell transplantation. As for the study in general: Recipient samples before transplant were obtained post-cytoreduction.

Time point indicated: recipient sample about 28 days before transplant, after cytoreduction. A note on this clone: Its matching antigen is unknown.

Germline lookup yields CDR1 MNHEY and CDR2 SVGAGI. The CDR3 loop spans 15 amino acids. V was pared by 5 bases and J by 4 bases, with 15 bases between. Some clones are missing from TCRdb's copy, which holds only in-frame ones; the method was immunoSEQ multiplex PCR. The table has 20,000 or so clones, almost 90% seen once; the top ten hold 3.7%. Notes on the study in general: No sorting was done, leaving CD4 and CD8 contributions mixed. Graft donor and pretransplant recipient Inverse Simpson Index values predicted broader posttransplant TCR diversity. After transplant, recipient diversity fell while pathologically expanded clonotypes grew through day 180.

This receptor was obtained from a man between 18 and 35 years old with biphenotypic leukemia. Some clones in this sample may be carry-over from other donors' samples. The source material was peripheral blood mononuclear cells, sampled before stem cell transplant. The chain couples TRBV6-5 to TRBJ2-1; D is possibly TRBD1 (6 bases). CDR3 residues: CASSTTGQQYNEQFF. The CDR3, as DNA: TGTGCCAGCAGTACGACCGGACAGCAATACAATGAGCAGTTCTTC.